Listed below are T cell receptor beta chains from one sample, sequenced in a study of immune cell composition in non-small cell lung cancer. Method: immunoSEQ multiplex PCR; TCRdb's copy keeps in-frame clones and lacks some. The repertoire holds some 1,700 clones, with around 76% as singletons. Material: lung tumor tissue. All receptors derive from a human donor with non-small cell lung cancer. CDR3s include the opening cysteine and the closing phenylalanine or tryptophan.

TRBV5-1,CASSQYTGATEAFF
TRBV25-1,CASSSIAGTGGNEQFF
TRBV11-2,CASTTNEGQGELFF
TRBV5-1,CASSLQLGTDTQYF
TRBV7-8,CASSRGEGQNTEAFF
TRBV18,CASSRLGGGPGTDTQYF
TRBV15,CATSRDSQGSYGYTF
TRBV11-1,CASSLTREETQYF
TRBV6-1,CASSPQGGVTEAFF
TRBV4-1,CASSQDGLNSGNTIYF
TRBV21-1,CASPPDRAGFGDTQYF
TRBV5-6,CASSGGPPVTAEQYF
TRBV7-2,CASSPRQGGKETQYF
TRBV2,CASSSFTGGITDTQYF
TRBV12-5,CASGLVEGANTGELFF
TRBV11-1,CASSLTQGGTGELFF
TRBV28,CASSATGTNEKLFF
TRBV2,CASNSDYTDTQYF
TRBV6-1,CATNRLAVSYEQYF
TRBV11-1,CASSFSLRTSKDTQYF
TRBV5-6,CASSTVGPRRDNSPLHF
TRBV5-1,CASSATGGEGETQYF
TRBV7-3,CASSLSHPMEQFF
TRBV6-5,CASSYTTGANEKLFF
TRBV25-1,CASSESWEGETQYF
TRBV28,CASSLSSGATIATNEKLFF
TRBV11-2,CASSPDSNTGELFF
TRBV12-2,CASRLVEERAPYNEQFF
TRBV19,CASSIAQGTDTQYF
TRBV7-9,CASSSGLAGGRGNEQFF
TRBV28,CASRGQGPNQPQHF
TRBV6-6,CASVRGQGNSPLHF
TRBV5-4,CASSYRTEGRELFF
TRBV28,CASSFWDTSYSNQPQHF
TRBV29-1,CSVEDAGAGNTEAFF
TRBV5-1,CASSLRPSGQTYEQYF
TRBV4-3,CASSQDWTSGGTFQETQYF
TRBV30,CAWSVGGSPYEQYF
TRBV18,CASSPRGQGGETQYF
TRBV29-1,CSVEGQGAYEQYF